This T cell receptor (beta chain) appears in the sequencing data of a study of neoadjuvant anti-PD-1 for oral cavity cancer. The overall study: Patients without progression received a fourth nivolumab dose around day 43, then surgical resection on days 50-56.

Data came from immunoSEQ multiplex PCR; TCRdb stores just in-frame clones and leaves some out. Here the sample spans about 14,000 clones, 65% to 80% being singletons. CDR1 and CDR2 (germline): SGHAT, FQNNGV. V dropped 6 bases and J dropped 1; count of bases not matched to a gene: 10. The CDR3 has 18 amino acids. As to time point: after neoadjuvant nivolumab, at surgical resection. Patients had HPV-negative, locally advanced oral cavity squamous cell carcinoma. Blood cells were analyzed directly, without culture or expansion. V usage is TRBV11-2 and J usage is TRBJ2-3; 13 bases map to TRBD2. The TCR comes from a person aged 40 to 85 with oral cavity squamous cell carcinoma. Sample: PBMCs, taken after nivolumab (anti-PD-1) treatment. The CDR3, as DNA: TGTGCCAGCAGTCCCGGACTAGCGGGAGCCCTACGCACAGATACGCAGTATTTT. Its translation is CASSPGLAGALRTDTQYF.